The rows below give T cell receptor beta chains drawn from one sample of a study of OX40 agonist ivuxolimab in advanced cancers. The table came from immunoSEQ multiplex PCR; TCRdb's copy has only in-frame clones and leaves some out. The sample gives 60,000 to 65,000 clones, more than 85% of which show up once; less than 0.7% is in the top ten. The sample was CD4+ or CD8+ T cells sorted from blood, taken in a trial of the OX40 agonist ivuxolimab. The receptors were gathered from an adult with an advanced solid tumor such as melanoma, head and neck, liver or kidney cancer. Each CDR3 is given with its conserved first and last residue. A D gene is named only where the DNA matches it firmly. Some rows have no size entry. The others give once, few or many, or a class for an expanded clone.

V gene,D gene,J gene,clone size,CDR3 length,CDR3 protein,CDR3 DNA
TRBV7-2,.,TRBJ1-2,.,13,CASSAQRNYGYTF,TGTGCCAGCAGCGCCCAGCGAAACTATGGCTACACCTTC
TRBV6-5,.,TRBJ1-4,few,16,CASSYTGAGGNLKLFF,TGTGCCAGCAGTTACACGGGGGCAGGCGGCAACTTAAAACTGTTTTTT
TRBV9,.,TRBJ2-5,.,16,CASSVAPDSQRKTQYF,TGTGCCAGCAGCGTGGCCCCTGACTCCCAACGAAAGACCCAGTACTTC
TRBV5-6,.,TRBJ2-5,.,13,CASSLGGPETQYF,TGTGCCAGCAGCTTGGGGGGGCCGGAGACCCAGTACTTC
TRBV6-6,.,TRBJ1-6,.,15,CASSTRFEYNSPLHF,TGTGCCAGCAGTACCCGATTCGAGTATAATTCACCCCTCCACTTT
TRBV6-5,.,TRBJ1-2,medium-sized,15,CASRRPGQGIYGYTF,TGTGCCAGCAGGCGACCGGGGCAGGGGATCTATGGCTACACCTTC
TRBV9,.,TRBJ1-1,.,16,CASSTSGGGMNTEAFF,TGTGCCAGCAGCACCTCCGGGGGGGGGATGAACACTGAAGCTTTCTTT
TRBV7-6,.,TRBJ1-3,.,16,CASSLAVTALGNTIYF,TGTGCCAGCAGCTTAGCCGTAACGGCTCTTGGAAACACCATATATTTT
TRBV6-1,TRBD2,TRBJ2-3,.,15,CASSLLAGRTDTQYF,TGTGCCAGCAGTCTACTAGCGGGCCGCACAGATACGCAGTATTTT
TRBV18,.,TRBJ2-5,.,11,CASSPKETQYF,TGTGCCAGCTCACCAAAGGAGACCCAGTACTTC
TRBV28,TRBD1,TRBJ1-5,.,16,CASSPQGAWGNQPQHF,TGTGCCAGCAGTCCTCAGGGGGCTTGGGGCAATCAGCCCCAGCATTTT
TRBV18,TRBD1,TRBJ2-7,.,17,CASSPPGRQGALGEQYF,TGTGCCAGCTCACCACCGGGCAGACAGGGGGCGCTTGGCGAGCAGTACTTC
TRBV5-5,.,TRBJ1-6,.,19,CASSLDPLTGGSYNSPLHF,TGTGCCAGCAGCTTGGACCCCCTAACTGGAGGATCCTATAATTCACCCCTCCACTTT
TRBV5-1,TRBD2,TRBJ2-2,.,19,CASSPPGLAGGVGTGELFF,TGCGCCAGCAGCCCACCCGGACTAGCGGGGGGGGTCGGCACCGGGGAGCTGTTTTTT
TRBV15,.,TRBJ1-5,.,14,CATSREGGNQPQHF,TGTGCCACCAGCAGAGAGGGAGGCAATCAGCCCCAGCATTTT
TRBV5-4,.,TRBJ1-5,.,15,CASSLAGDSNQPQHF,TGTGCCAGCAGCTTGGCAGGGGATAGCAATCAGCCCCAGCATTTT
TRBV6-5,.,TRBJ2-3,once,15,CASSYSFSGSDTQYF,TGTGCCAGCAGTTACTCGTTTTCGGGGTCAGATACGCAGTATTTT
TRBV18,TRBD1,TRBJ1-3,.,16,CASSPSTGGRGNTIYF,TGTGCCAGCTCACCCTCAACAGGGGGGCGCGGAAACACCATATATTTT
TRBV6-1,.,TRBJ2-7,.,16,CASSEGFRTPEREQYF,TGTGCCAGCAGTGAAGGGTTTAGGACACCCGAACGCGAGCAGTACTTC
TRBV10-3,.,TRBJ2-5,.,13,CASGRGPGETQYF,TGTGCCTCCGGGAGGGGGCCGGGTGAGACCCAGTACTTC
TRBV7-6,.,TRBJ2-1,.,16,CASSLVGPGAGNEQFF,TGTGCCAGCAGCTTAGTTGGACCAGGGGCAGGCAATGAGCAGTTCTTC
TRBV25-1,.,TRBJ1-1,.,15,CASSEMGRGGTEAFF,TGTGCCAGCAGTGAAATGGGCAGGGGTGGTACTGAAGCTTTCTTT
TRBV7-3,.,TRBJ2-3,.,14,CASSFGGPPNTQYF,TGTGCCAGCAGCTTCGGGGGACCACCGAATACGCAGTATTTT
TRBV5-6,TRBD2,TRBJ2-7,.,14,CASSSSGGAGEQYF,TGTGCCAGCAGCTCTAGCGGGGGGGCCGGGGAGCAGTACTTC
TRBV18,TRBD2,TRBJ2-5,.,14,CASSPRLAEETQYF,TGTGCCAGCTCACCTAGACTAGCAGAAGAGACCCAGTACTTC
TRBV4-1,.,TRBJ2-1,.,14,CASSKGGSRNEQFF,TGCGCCAGCAGCAAAGGGGGGAGTCGGAATGAGCAGTTCTTC
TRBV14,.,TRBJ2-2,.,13,CASSQVGGGELFF,TGTGCCAGCAGCCAAGTCGGGGGCGGGGAGCTGTTTTTT